This T cell receptor (beta chain) was found in a study of T-cell reconstitution after alpha-beta-depleted transplantation in children (dated by TCRdb to the mid-2010s). With respect to the entire study: Using TCR repertoire profiling, the study followed T-cell immune reconstitution in a quantitative way in children after TCRalphabeta/CD19-depleted allogeneic hematopoietic cell transplantation. The research as a whole found: The apparently early recovery of alphabetaT-cell counts about two months after transplant reportedly depended on only several hundred rapidly expanded clones that came from non-depleted graft cells. Hyperexpanded clone frequencies declined over subsequent months; after one year, T-cell counts and TCRbeta diversity were mostly attributed to newly produced T cells. The high TCRbeta diversity at day 60 in some patients was ascribed to recipient T cells and intrathymic progenitors that had survived conditioning.

Worth noting for this clonotype: The antigen this receptor binds is unknown. Base qualities are missing; no much larger clone stands one base away.

The library was produced with PCR. Sequencer: Illumina HiSeq 2500. To normalize quantification of the TCRbeta repertoire, the TCR libraries were built with molecular barcoding that relied on unique molecular identifiers. In TCRdb, the public reads were trimmed at Q25 with fastp and aligned with MiXCR, with productive beta chains retained. Identical CDR3 protein sequences are pooled into one entry, listed with their most common genes and DNA. The sample includes about 900,000 distinct CDR3 sequences, with roughly 29% observed a single time. 28% of the sample comes from the top ten. Via the germline V gene, CDR1 is LGHNA and CDR2 YSLEER. The CDR3, cysteine through phenylalanine, is 17 amino acids long. The sequence is cut down to CDR3 DNA, 51 bases in frame from base 1. Cut back by 0 bases and 0 bases, the V and J ends lie 9 bases apart. The intended sense of this specimen's treatment or condition label: allogeneic hematopoietic cell transplantation with graft depleted of TCRalphabeta T cells and CD19 B cells. The transplant recipients were children given TCRalphabeta/CD19-depleted allogeneic hematopoietic cell grafts.

Here the sequenced sample was PBMCs, mostly from graft donor cells, taken 360 days after TCRalphabeta/CD19-depleted stem cell transplant. The chain is assembled from TRBV4-3 and TRBJ2-6; the D gene assignment is ambiguous. The clonotype comes from a boy younger than two who had a stem cell transplant for SCID, so the T cells may come from the graft donor. The sequenced DNA is TGCGCCAGCAGCCAAGATCCCAGAGGCTCTGGGGCCAACGTCCTGACTTTC. Its translation is CASSQDPRGSGANVLTF.